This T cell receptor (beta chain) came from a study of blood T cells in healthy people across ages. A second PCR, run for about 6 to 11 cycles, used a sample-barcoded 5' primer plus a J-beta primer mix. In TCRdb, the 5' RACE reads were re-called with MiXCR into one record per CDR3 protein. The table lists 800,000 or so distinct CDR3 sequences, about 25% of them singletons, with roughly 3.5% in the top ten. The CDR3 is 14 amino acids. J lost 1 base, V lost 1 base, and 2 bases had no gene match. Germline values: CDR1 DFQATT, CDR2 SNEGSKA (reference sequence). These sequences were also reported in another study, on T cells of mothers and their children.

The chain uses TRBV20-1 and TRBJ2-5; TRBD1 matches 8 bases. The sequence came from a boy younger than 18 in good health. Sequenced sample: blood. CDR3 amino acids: CSARVTGGQETQYF. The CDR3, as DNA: TGCAGTGCTAGAGTTACAGGGGGCCAAGAGACCCAGTACTTC.